The T cell receptor (beta chain) under discussion was sequenced for a study of long-term antiretroviral therapy in people with HIV. Study-wide findings and caveats: HIV repertoires covered narrower CDR3 length ranges than controls did. Researchers lacked any data on ART adherence, viral resistance or therapy changes.

A v3.0 immunoSEQ assay was performed at survey level. Some clones are missing from TCRdb's copy, which holds only in-frame ones; the method was immunoSEQ multiplex PCR. The sample has approximately 9,700 clones; around 74% are singletons. The CDR3 contains 17 residues. V shed 7 bases, J shed 4 bases, and the junction held 13 bases outside the gene matches. Germline values: CDR1 SGHAT, CDR2 FQNNGV. Regarding this clone: As yet, its antigen is unknown.

The sequences come from unsorted PBMCs, collected 1.8 years before starting antiretroviral therapy. The receptor was isolated from a middle-aged man with HIV. The gene calls are TRBV11-2 and TRBJ2-6, with 7 bases that match TRBD1. The DNA for the CDR3 is TGTGCCAGCATCCCCGGGACAGAGTGGATGGGGGCCAACGTCCTGACTTTC. Translation gives CASIPGTEWMGANVLTF.